This TCR beta chain came from a study of cytomegalovirus exposure and HLA in healthy donors. Findings and caveats of the study: Relative to equally common others, HLA-associated TCR beta chains showed greater clonal expansion in a later analysis. Researchers had no immune exposure information except CMV serostatus available.

PCR used 60 Vbeta primers and 13 Jbeta primers. The protocol was immunoSEQ multiplex PCR, while the TCRdb copy is restricted to in-frame clones and leaves out a portion. Of about 57,000 clones listed, 65% to 90% are singletons. The V gene's germline CDR1 is SEHNR and CDR2 FQNEAQ (reference sequence). This CDR3 is 15 amino acids long. V lost 0 bases to trimming and J lost 3 bases; unmatched junction nucleotides: 1. Donors showed nominal health when sampled, although they likely had unrecorded immune exposures. Turning to this clone: Its specificity is not known.

The clonotype comes from a man aged 30 to 45 in good health and CMV-seronegative. What was sequenced was PBMCs. The V gene is TRBV7-9, the J gene TRBJ2-3, with 9 bases lining up with TRBD2. The CDR3 coding sequence is TGTGCCAGCAGCTTAGCGGGACTAGCAACAGATACGCAGTATTTT. Protein product: CASSLAGLATDTQYF.